This entry describes one TCR beta chain. Germline assignment: CDR1 MNHEY and CDR2 SMNVEV (reference sequence). This CDR3 comprises 11 residues. Using immunoSEQ multiplex PCR, the repertoire was profiled, and TCRdb retains in-frame clones only, with some absent. The sample includes around 940,000 clones, around three quarters of them seen just once. The data were obtained in a study of shared clonotypes between healthy human individuals. Sequencing was carried out using memory CD4+ T cells sorted from blood. Indicated subset: CD45RA-negative fraction. The clonotype originates from a man between 18 and 35 years old in good health. J is TRBJ1-2 and V is TRBV27; maybe TRBD1 (5 bases). The CDR3 reads CVTGTPHGYTF. The CDR3 region has the DNA TGTGTGACCGGGACGCCTCATGGCTACACCTTC.